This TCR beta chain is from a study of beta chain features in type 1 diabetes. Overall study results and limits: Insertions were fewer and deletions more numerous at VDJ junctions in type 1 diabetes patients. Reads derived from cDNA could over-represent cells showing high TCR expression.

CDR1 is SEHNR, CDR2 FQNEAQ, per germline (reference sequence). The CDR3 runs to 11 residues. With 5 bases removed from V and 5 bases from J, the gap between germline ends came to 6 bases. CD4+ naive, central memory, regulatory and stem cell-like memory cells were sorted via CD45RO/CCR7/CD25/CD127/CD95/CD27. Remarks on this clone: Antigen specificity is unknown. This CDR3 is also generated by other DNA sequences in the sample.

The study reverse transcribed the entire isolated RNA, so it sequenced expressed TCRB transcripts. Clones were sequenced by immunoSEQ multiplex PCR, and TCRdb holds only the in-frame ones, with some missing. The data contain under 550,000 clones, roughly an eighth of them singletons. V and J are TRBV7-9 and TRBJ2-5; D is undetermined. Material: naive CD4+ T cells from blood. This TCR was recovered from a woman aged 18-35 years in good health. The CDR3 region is CASSPGETQYF. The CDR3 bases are TGTGCCAGCAGCCCTGGCGAGACCCAGTACTTC.